The entry below gives a single TCR beta chain sequence along with its context. Each participant's cohort was designated according to participant-reported clinical history. V was clipped by 3 bases and J by 0 bases; unmatched bases: 5. Germline-derived CDR1 and CDR2 are SGHRS and YFSETQ. This CDR3 has 15 amino acids. This sample is drawn from a study of blood T cell repertoires in COVID-19. Study background: There were acute and convalescent COVID-19 samples, and they came from the United States, Italy and Spain.

As handled by the study authors: Estimation of nucleated cell counts was performed using reference gene primer amplification. Profiling relied on immunoSEQ multiplex PCR, and the TCRdb table lists in-frame clones only, not all of them. The DNA was the basis for D and trimming; V, J and clone size are from that table. The sample consists of some 240,000 clones, about 90% of them appearing once. The rearrangement uses TRBV5-1 and TRBJ1-1; the match to TRBD1 covers 7 bases. The TCR comes from a woman aged 40 to 50 with acute COVID-19. The sample was PBMCs or T cells enriched from blood (not recorded which). CDR3: CASSWGQNMNTEAFF. The CDR3 nucleotides read TGCGCCAGCAGCTGGGGACAGAACATGAACACTGAAGCTTTCTTT.